This passage covers 6 T cell receptor beta chains from one sample sequenced in a study of blood T cell repertoires in COVID-19 (dated by TCRdb to 2018 to 2021). The library was prepared using the immunoSEQ multiplex PCR assay. TCRdb mirrors the immuneACCESS table, restricted to in-frame sequences. Some clones are absent from its copies; in checked studies, under half trace to an unresolved V gene, and the reason for the others is unknown. The sample table holds around 200,000 clones, of which 80% to 85% were seen once. About a sixth of the sample goes to the ten largest clones. The sequenced sample was peripheral blood. The receptors stem from a woman older than 75 with active or convalescent COVID-19.

The chain has TRBV3-1 (or the pseudogene TRBV3-2) and TRBJ1-2; D unclear. Per germline, CDR1 LGHDT and CDR2 YNNKEL (reference sequence). The CDR3 is 14 amino acids. Trimming took off 0 bases at V and 8 bases at J, with 13 bases between the two ends. DNA of the CDR3: TGTGCCAGCAGCCAAGAGGTCAGCGTAAGGGGCTACACCTTC. The encoded protein is CASSQEVSVRGYTF.

This clone was picked up one time. The chain uses TRBV3-1 (or the pseudogene TRBV3-2) and TRBJ1-5; the D gene is possibly TRBD1 (5 bases). V was cut by 0 bases and J by 2 bases, with 14 bases left in between. The germline V gene has CDR1 LGHDT and CDR2 YNNKEL (reference sequence). This CDR3 has 17 residues. CDR3 coding DNA: TGTGCCAGCAGCCAAGATAGGAGGGGATGGGGCAATCAGCCCCAGCATTTT. Its protein is CASSQDRRGWGNQPQHF.

The V gene is TRBV7-6, the J gene TRBJ2-2; no clear D gene. CDR1 and CDR2 from the germline V gene are SGHVS and FNYEAQ. Trimming shortened V by 1 base and J by 5 bases, and 14 bases separated the two germline ends. CDR3 length: 16 amino acids. The CDR3 here is CASSLEAVLQTGELFF. The CDR3 bases are TGTGCCAGCAGCTTAGAAGCTGTGCTACAGACCGGGGAGCTGTTTTTT.

V is TRBV7-9 and J is TRBJ1-2; the D gene is possibly TRBD1 (6 bases). Trimming shortened V by 2 bases and J by 8 bases, and 9 bases separated the two germline ends. The CDR3 runs 12 residues. Germline V lookup: CDR1 SEHNR, CDR2 FQNEAQ (reference sequence). CDR3 DNA: TGTGCCAGCAGCTTATCAGGGGACGGCTACACCTTC. Its protein product is CASSLSGDGYTF.

The V call is TRBV5-1, the J call TRBJ2-1, with 14 bases fitting TRBD2. CDR1 SGHRS and CDR2 YFSETQ come from the germline V gene. After removal of 0 bases from V and 7 bases from J, the junction contained 3 bases not matched to a gene. The CDR3 length is 16 residues. CDR3 loop: CASSLGLAGGSNEQFF. DNA of the CDR3: TGCGCCAGCAGCTTGGGACTAGCGGGGGGGTCTAATGAGCAGTTCTTC.

V and J are TRBV9 and TRBJ1-2; 12 bases map to TRBD1. Germline V gene lookup returns CDR1 SGDLS and CDR2 YYNGEE. The CDR3 loop spans 18 amino acids. V shed 1 base and J 4 bases; nucleotides not matched to a gene: 11. The CDR3 DNA sequence: TGTGCCAGCAGCGTACGCGCGGAGGGGACAGGGGGCATCTATGGCTACACCTTC. Translated: CASSVRAEGTGGIYGYTF.